This TCR beta chain was sequenced in a study of early T cells in non-severe SARS-CoV-2 infection. TCRdb redid the calling of the 5' RACE reads with MiXCR, one entry per CDR3 protein. The table records about 67,000 distinct CDR3 sequences, 11% of them present only once. This clonotype has a count of ten or more. V lost 6 bases and J lost 9; bases outside the gene matches: 10. Germline-derived CDR1 and CDR2 are SGHDN and FVKESK. The CDR3 consists of 14 residues. The TCR was taken from an adult who was a healthcare worker with PCR-confirmed SARS-CoV-2 infection or an uninfected control (not recorded which). Sequenced: whole blood. The chain carries TRBV14 and TRBJ1-4, with 7 bases matching TRBD1. CDR3 coding DNA: TGTGCCAGCAGTACAACAGGGGCGGGGAAAAAACTGTTTTTT. Protein product: CASSTTGAGKKLFF. Together with reference TRBV14 and TRBJ1-4, the CDR3 gives the full variable domain: EAGVTQFPSHSVIEKGQTVTLRCDPISGHDNLYWYRRVMGKEIKFLLHFVKESKQDESGMPNNRFLAERTGGTYSTLKVQPAELEDSGVYFCASSTTGAGKKLFFGSGTQLSVL.